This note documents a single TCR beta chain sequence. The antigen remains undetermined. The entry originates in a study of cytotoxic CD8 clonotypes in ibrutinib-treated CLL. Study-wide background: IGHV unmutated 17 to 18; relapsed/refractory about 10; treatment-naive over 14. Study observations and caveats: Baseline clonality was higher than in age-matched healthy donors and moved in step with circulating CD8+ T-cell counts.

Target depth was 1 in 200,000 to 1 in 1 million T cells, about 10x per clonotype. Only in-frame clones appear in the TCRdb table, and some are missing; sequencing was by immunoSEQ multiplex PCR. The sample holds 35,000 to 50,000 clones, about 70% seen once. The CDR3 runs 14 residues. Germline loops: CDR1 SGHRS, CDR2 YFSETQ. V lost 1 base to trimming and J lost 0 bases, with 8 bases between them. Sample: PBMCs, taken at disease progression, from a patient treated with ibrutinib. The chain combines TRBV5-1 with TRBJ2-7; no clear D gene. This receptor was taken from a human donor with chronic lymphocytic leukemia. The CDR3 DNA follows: TGCGCCAGCAGCTTGAGTAGGGACTCCTACGAGCAGTACTTC. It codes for CASSLSRDSYEQYF.